Given below is one T cell receptor (beta chain) in context. Its antigen has not been determined. No base quality values were provided; no much bigger clone lies one nucleotide off. The treatment or condition label on this specimen signifies: allogeneic hematopoietic cell transplantation with graft depleted of TCRalphabeta T cells and CD19 B cells. The transplant recipients were children given TCRalphabeta/CD19-depleted allogeneic hematopoietic cell grafts. This sample stems from a study of T-cell reconstitution after alpha-beta-depleted transplantation in children listed by TCRdb under 2016. Context from the whole study: T-cell immune reconstitution after TCRalphabeta/CD19-depleted allogeneic hematopoietic cell transplantation in children was quantitatively tracked in the study by means of TCR repertoire profiling. Overall study outcomes, separate from this receptor: Hyperexpanded clone frequencies declined over subsequent months; after one year, T-cell counts and TCRbeta diversity were mostly attributed to newly produced T cells. In some patients, high TCRbeta diversity at day 60 was attributed to recipient T cells and intrathymic progenitors that had survived conditioning. The apparently early recovery of alphabetaT-cell counts about two months after transplant reportedly depended on only several hundred rapidly expanded clones that came from non-depleted graft cells.

CDR1 SGHVS and CDR2 FNYEAQ are derived from the germline V gene. A distance of 17 bases separates the germline ends of V and J, which lose 5 bases and 0 bases respectively. The CDR3 runs 16 residues from the cysteine to the phenylalanine. This entry keeps only the CDR3 DNA: 48 bases, framed from base 1. The library was obtained by PCR. Sequencing was performed on an Illumina HiSeq 2500. TCR libraries were prepared with molecular barcoding, using unique molecular identifiers to normalize TCRbeta repertoire quantification. TCRdb handled the public reads itself, with Q25 trimming in fastp and clone calling in MiXCR, and kept productive beta chains. A single entry per CDR3 protein holds the most common genes and DNA from its merged rows. The sample table holds about 420,000 distinct CDR3 sequences, of which about 16% were seen once. The ten largest make up roughly 29% of the sample.

Recombination connected TRBV7-6 to TRBJ2-7; a tentative D match to TRBD2 spans 5 bases. This TCR was sampled from a boy less than two years old who had a stem cell transplant for Wiskott-Aldrich syndrome, so the T cells may come from the graft donor. This material consisted of PBMCs, mostly from graft donor cells, taken 360 days after TCRalphabeta/CD19-depleted stem cell transplant. CDR3 loop: CASSPRRTVLSYEQYF. The base sequence is TGTGCCAGCAGCCCGAGGCGGACTGTACTCTCCTACGAGCAGTACTTC.